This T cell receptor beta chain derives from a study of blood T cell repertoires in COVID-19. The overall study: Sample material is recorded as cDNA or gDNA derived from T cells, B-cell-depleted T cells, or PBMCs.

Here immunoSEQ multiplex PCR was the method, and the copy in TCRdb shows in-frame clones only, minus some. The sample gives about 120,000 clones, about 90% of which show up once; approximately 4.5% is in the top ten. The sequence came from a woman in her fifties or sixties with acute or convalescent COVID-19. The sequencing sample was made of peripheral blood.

The CDR3 sequence: CASSFTGDSNQPQHF. CDR3 DNA: TGCGCCAGCAGCTTTACAGGGGATAGCAATCAGCCCCAGCATTTT. The V gene is TRBV5-1, the J gene TRBJ1-5; 7 bases are a match to TRBD1. The ends lost 2 bases at V and 0 bases at J; junction bases unmatched: 2. The CDR3 loop spans 15 amino acids. The germline gives CDR1 SGHRS, CDR2 YFSETQ.